The rows below give T cell receptor beta chains drawn from one sample of a study of T cells in Graves' hyperthyroidism and ophthalmopathy. TCRdb independently ran MiXCR on the multiplex PCR reads; one entry per CDR3 protein. This sample has around 190,000 distinct CDR3 sequences, with around a sixth found just once. The specimen sequenced was blood. The receptors originated from a woman aged 45-59 years with Graves' hyperthyroidism. Each CDR3 is given with its conserved first and last residue. The order of the fields is V gene, J gene, CDR3 protein.

TRBV7-3,TRBJ2-3,CASSPSLVSTDTQYF
TRBV10-1,TRBJ2-7,CASSQTSGSSEQYF
TRBV28,TRBJ2-2,CASDPRIGELFF
TRBV11-1,TRBJ2-1,CASSSHTSDYNEQFF
TRBV6-1,TRBJ2-1,CASSAPHLGSYNEQFF
TRBV20-1,TRBJ2-7,CSASIGTGGDYEQYF
TRBV5-1,TRBJ2-3,CASSALAGEPDTQYF
TRBV6-5,TRBJ1-6,CASSYDQFNSPLHF
TRBV18,TRBJ1-6,CASSPLHKTGDSPLHF
TRBV6-1,TRBJ1-2,CASSHTGDYGYTF
TRBV2,TRBJ2-1,CASTLPSGNEQFF
TRBV13,TRBJ2-2,CASSLWGADTGELFF
TRBV7-2,TRBJ2-1,CASSLASSGYYNEQFF
TRBV5-4,TRBJ2-1,CASSFSRVSYNEQFF
TRBV5-1,TRBJ2-5,CASSLSRGTVAETQYF
TRBV11-1,TRBJ2-5,CASSLLTGFRAGETQYF
TRBV7-9,TRBJ1-4,CASSLDDGVGEKLFF